The table lists the clone carrying this TCR beta chain with a few counts. What it recognizes is unknown. TCRdb itself ran the RT-PCR reads through MiXCR, one entry per CDR3 protein. The sample includes around 520,000 distinct CDR3 sequences, 25% of them seen just once. The entry originates in a study of response to subunit inactivated influenza vaccine. Study-wide findings and caveats: Authors suggested few new T cells are recruited by each seasonal influenza vaccination.

Germline V gene data show CDR1 as SGHRS and CDR2 as YFSETQ. With V trimmed by 7 bases and J by 2 bases, 14 bases remained unmatched. The CDR3 totals 17 residues. The receptor's source is a man aged 50 to 59 who received an inactivated influenza vaccine. This chain joins TRBV5-1 and TRBJ2-5, with TRBD2 matching over 10 bases. This sample comprised CD4+ T cells sorted from PBMCs, obtained approximately 5 days after vaccination. The CDR3 loop reads CASRTPLAGAGQETQYF. The CDR3 DNA reads TGCGCCAGCCGTACCCCTCTAGCGGGAGCGGGACAAGAGACCCAGTACTTC.